This T cell receptor (beta chain) was found in a study of T cell repertoires in cytomegalovirus infection. Points on this clonotype: Its target is unknown.

TCRdb redid the calling of the reads with MiXCR, one entry per CDR3 protein. Counted here are about 830,000 distinct CDR3 sequences, over 25% occurring once; the ten biggest clones make up approximately 13%. Overall study findings and caveats: Carriage of CMV together with the relevant HLA was identifiable through cumulative public TCR beta family frequency. HLA-C-restricted CMV-specific TCR beta clonotypes prevailed in the ex vivo response.

The sequence was obtained from a human donor in good health (CMV status not recorded). Some clones in this sample may be carry-over from other donors' samples. This sample comprised cultured CD8+ T cells from PBMCs, obtained from culture after CMV antigen stimulation.

CDR3 in amino acids: CSAYVQGFYNEQFF. CDR3 bases: TGCAGTGCCTATGTACAGGGTTTCTACAATGAGCAGTTCTTC. V is TRBV20-1 and J is TRBJ2-1; D is perhaps TRBD1 (6 bases). V was shortened by 6 bases and J by 3 bases, with 15 bases between the two germline ends. Per the germline V gene, CDR1 is DFQATT and CDR2 is SNEGSKA (reference sequence). The CDR3 covers 14 residues.